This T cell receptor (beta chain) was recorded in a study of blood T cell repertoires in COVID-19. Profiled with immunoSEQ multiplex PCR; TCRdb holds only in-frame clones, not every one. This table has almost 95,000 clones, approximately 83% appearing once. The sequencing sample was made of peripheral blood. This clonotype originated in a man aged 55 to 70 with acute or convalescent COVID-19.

The CDR3 DNA follows: TGTGCCAGCAGTGCCGGGACTAGCTTAGATACGCAGTATTTT. This translates into CASSAGTSLDTQYF. V is TRBV5-8 and J is TRBJ2-3, with TRBD2 identical over 9 bases. Germline V gene lookup returns CDR1 SGHTS and CDR2 YDEGEE. V dropped 5 bases and J dropped 5; count of bases not matched to a gene: 6. The CDR3 consists of 14 residues.